The 25 T cell receptor beta chains reported below all come from one sample, sequenced in a study of cytomegalovirus exposure and HLA in healthy donors (dated by TCRdb to the late 2010s). Libraries were constructed by the immunoSEQ multiplex PCR assay. For the multiplex PCR, a mixture combining 60 forward primers for TCR Vbeta segments and 13 reverse primers for TCR Jbeta segments was used. As stored in TCRdb, this immuneACCESS dataset retains in-frame rearrangements with V and J assigned. A fraction of the clones does not appear; measured against another copy, unresolved V genes explain less than half of the discrepancy, and the remainder lacks a known reason. The sample table contains under 150,000 clones; only one count was recorded for approximately 80% of them. The ten largest account for about 5% of the sample. Source material: PBMCs. These receptors were obtained from a male donor in good health and CMV-seronegative.

The rearrangement links TRBV7-9 to TRBJ2-5, with 8 bases that match TRBD2. Germline V gene lookup returns CDR1 SEHNR and CDR2 FQNEAQ (reference sequence). The V and J ends lost 6 bases and 2 bases, in that order; junction bases with no gene match: 2. The CDR3 covers 13 residues. CDR3 nucleotides: TGTGCCAGCAGTCGGGGGGGACAAGAGACCCAGTACTTC. Translation gives CASSRGGQETQYF.

This chain uses TRBV5-5 with TRBJ1-3; no reliable D call. The CDR3 consists of 17 residues. Trimming left V 3 bases short and J 0 bases short, with 16 bases between. CDR1 and CDR2 (germline): SGHKS, YYEKEE (reference sequence). Here the CDR3 reads CASSSTVVPISGNTIYF. As DNA, the CDR3 is TGTGCCAGCAGCTCAACAGTCGTCCCCATCTCTGGAAACACCATATATTTT.

The V and J genes are TRBV7-9 and TRBJ2-2, with 11 bases that match TRBD2. Germline CDR1 and CDR2: SEHNR and FQNEAQ (reference sequence). There are 16 residues in the CDR3. CDR3 sequence: CASALLAGGHIGELFF. In DNA, the CDR3 is TGTGCAAGCGCCCTCCTAGCGGGGGGCCACATCGGGGAGCTGTTTTTT.

The J gene is TRBJ1-1, the V gene TRBV13; no clear D gene. CDR3 length: 12 residues. Deletions cut 4 bases from V and 1 base from J, with 4 bases between. In germline, CDR1 is PRHDT, CDR2 FYEKMQ (reference sequence). In DNA form, the CDR3 reads TGTGCCAGCAGCTGGGCGAACACTGAAGCTTTCTTT. Its translation is CASSWANTEAFF.

The chain is built from TRBV7-9 and TRBJ1-4; D is undetermined. Trimming left V 2 bases short and J 8 bases short, with 12 bases between. Germline V CDR1 and CDR2: SEHNR, FQNEAQ (reference sequence). This CDR3 region has 14 residues. CDR3 region: CASSLTGVVEKLFF. Written as DNA, the CDR3 is TGTGCCAGCAGCTTAACGGGAGTCGTAGAAAAACTGTTTTTT.

The rearrangement uses TRBV20-1 and TRBJ2-5, with 7 bases fitting TRBD1. Germline V gives CDR1 DFQATT, CDR2 SNEGSKA (reference sequence). The CDR3 runs to 11 residues. The V and J ends lost 6 bases and 4 bases, in that order; junction bases with no gene match: 2. In nucleotides, the CDR3 is TGCAGTGCGGGACAGCCAGAGACCCAGTACTTC. Protein sequence: CSAGQPETQYF.

CDR3 in amino acids: CAWNSLQGASLYGYTF. In nucleotides, the CDR3 is TGTGCCTGGAACTCATTACAAGGGGCGTCCCTCTATGGCTACACCTTC. The chain joins TRBV30 to TRBJ1-2; tentative D call: TRBD1 (5 bases). The CDR3 has 16 residues. CDR1 and CDR2 from the germline V gene are GTSNPN and SVGIG (reference sequence). Trimming stripped 4 bases from V and 4 bases from J, with 22 bases between. Full variable domain (rest looked up from reference TRBV30 and TRBJ1-2): SQTIHQWPATLVQPVGSPLSLECTVEGTSNPNLYWYRQAAGRGLQLLFYSVGIGQISSEVPQNLSASRPQDRQFILSSKKLLLSDSGFYLCAWNSLQGASLYGYTFGSGTRLTVV.

This clone was seen only a few times. The chain has TRBV7-2 and TRBJ2-5; maybe TRBD2 (5 bases). The CDR3 runs 14 residues. Germline CDR1 and CDR2: SGHTA and FQGNSA. Trimming took off 3 bases at V and 1 base at J, with 9 bases between the two ends. The CDR3 sequence is CASSLEVLQETQYF. The DNA of the CDR3 is TGTGCCAGCAGCTTGGAGGTTCTCCAAGAGACCCAGTACTTC.

The V gene is TRBV7-9, the J gene TRBJ1-1; D perhaps matches TRBD1 (5 bases). Trimming stripped 1 base from V and 0 bases from J, with 9 bases between. Germline V gene lookup returns CDR1 SEHNR and CDR2 FQNEAQ (reference sequence). The CDR3 loop spans 15 amino acids. The DNA for the CDR3 is TGTGCCAGCAGCTTAGGTACAGGACTGAACACTGAAGCTTTCTTT. Protein product: CASSLGTGLNTEAFF.

The V call is TRBV19, the J call TRBJ1-2; 10 nucleotides match TRBD1. The J segment lost 4 bases and the V segment lost 5 bases, leaving 13 bases of the junction unmatched. Germline V CDR1 and CDR2: LNHDA, SQIVND (reference sequence). The CDR3 sequence is 17 residues long. The CDR3: CASSPSPGQGSSYGYTF. The CDR3 DNA sequence: TGTGCCAGTAGTCCCTCCCCGGGACAGGGGTCTTCCTATGGCTACACCTTC.

The V call is TRBV18, the J call TRBJ1-3; a weak D match, TRBD1 (5 bases). The CDR3 loop spans 14 amino acids. Per the germline V gene, CDR1 is KGHSH and CDR2 is LQKENI. Trimming took 11 bases from V and 0 from J, leaving 14 bases between them. CDR3 coding DNA: TGTGCCTCAACACCAGGGATCTCTGGAAACACCATATATTTT. Translated, it gives CASTPGISGNTIYF.

As for this clone: Mismatch with germline at one junction end may stem from a read error. The genes are TRBV28 and TRBJ1-5; possible D gene TRBD1, 5 bases. CDR1 is MDHEN, CDR2 SYDVKM, per germline. The CDR3 consists of 12 residues. CDR3 DNA sequence: TGTGCCAGCAGATCCGGGGGAAGGCCCCGGCATTTT. Translation: CASRSGGRPRHF.

Regarding this clone: The same CDR3 also results from other DNA sequences found in this sample. This sequence joins TRBV30 and TRBJ2-7, with TRBD1 as a possible D gene (5 bases). There are 13 residues in the CDR3. Per the germline V gene, CDR1 is GTSNPN and CDR2 is SVGIG (reference sequence). Trimming took 0 bases from V and 0 from J, leaving 6 bases between them. The DNA of the CDR3 is TGTGCCTGGAGTGTAGACAGCTCCTACGAGCAGTACTTC. This translates into CAWSVDSSYEQYF.

This chain connects TRBV7-8 to TRBJ2-5, with D possibly being TRBD2 (5 bases). V dropped 3 bases and J dropped 5 bases, with 7 bases sitting between them. The CDR3 is 12 residues long. CDR1 SGHVS and CDR2 FQNEAQ come from the germline V gene. The DNA of the CDR3 is TGTGCCAGCAGCTTGAGGGAGGAGACCCAGTACTTC. It codes for CASSLREETQYF.

The genes are TRBV4-3 and TRBJ2-1; D might be TRBD1 (6 bases). The germline V and J ends were trimmed by 3 bases and 9 bases, with 15 bases remaining between them. The germline V gene encodes CDR1 LGHNA and CDR2 YSLEER. This CDR3 region has 14 residues. The CDR3 nucleotides read TGCGCCAGCAGCCAGAATTACAGGGATCCTGAGCAGTTCTTC. This sequence encodes CASSQNYRDPEQFF.

The V gene is TRBV7-2, the J gene TRBJ2-5; 9 bases agree with TRBD1. V lost 5 bases to trimming and J lost 2 bases; unmatched junction nucleotides: 6. Per the germline V gene, CDR1 is SGHTA and CDR2 is FQGNSA. The length of the CDR3 is 15 residues. The CDR3 nucleotides read TGTGCCAGCAGCCCAGGGACAGGGAGGCAAGAGACCCAGTACTTC. Translating it yields CASSPGTGRQETQYF.

The J gene is TRBJ1-6, the V gene TRBV28; TRBD1 is a possible D gene (5 bases). V shed 2 bases and J shed 9 bases, with 11 bases lying between them. CDR1 and CDR2 from the germline V gene are MDHEN and SYDVKM. This CDR3 contains 14 residues. The CDR3 region has the DNA TGTGCCAGCAGTTTAAGGCTCGGGGGTTCACCCCTCCACTTT. It is translated as CASSLRLGGSPLHF.

The rearrangement uses TRBV6-5 and TRBJ2-7; TRBD1 is a possible D gene (6 bases). The CDR3 sequence is 13 residues long. Trimming cost V 6 bases and J 4 bases, with 13 bases left between them. The germline gives CDR1 MNHEY, CDR2 SVGAGI. CDR3 nucleotide sequence: TGTGCCAGCAGCGACAGGTCCTCGTACGAGCAGTACTTC. Its translation: CASSDRSSYEQYF.

The CDR3 DNA reads TGCGCCAGCAGCTTATCCGCTTCCAAGGGGGATACGCAGTATTTT. This gives the protein CASSLSASKGDTQYF. The chain combines TRBV5-1 with TRBJ2-3; D is possibly TRBD1 (5 bases). Germline assignment: CDR1 SGHRS and CDR2 YFSETQ. This CDR3 is 15 amino acids long. V lost 2 bases to trimming and J lost 6 bases, with 16 bases between them.

This chain joins TRBV7-2 and TRBJ1-1, with unresolved D. Trimming removed 2 bases from V and 6 bases from J, with 10 bases in between. The CDR3 spans 13 residues. Germline CDR1 reads SGHTA; CDR2 reads FQGNSA. The CDR3 nucleotides read TGTGCCAGCAGCTTACGCGTGGTGCCTGAAGCTTTCTTT. Translation: CASSLRVVPEAFF. Looking up the rest from reference TRBV7-2 and TRBJ1-1 gives the full variable domain: GAGVSQSPSNKVTEKGKDVELRCDPISGHTALYWYRQSLGQGLEFLIYFQGNSAPDKSGLPSDRFSAERTGGSVSTLTIQRTQQEDSAVYLCASSLRVVPEAFFGQGTRLTVV.

The chain uses TRBV19 and TRBJ1-6; D is perhaps TRBD1 (5 bases). Per the germline V gene, CDR1 is LNHDA and CDR2 is SQIVND (reference sequence). This CDR3 has 14 amino acids. V was trimmed by 10 bases and J by 9 bases, leaving 19 bases between them. As DNA, the CDR3 is TGTGCCACCCAACCATCTCCAGGGTCTTCACCCCTCCACTTT. Protein sequence: CATQPSPGSSPLHF.

The CDR3 here is CASSESRGHEQYF. The CDR3 DNA reads TGTGCCAGCAGTGAAAGCCGGGGTCACGAGCAGTACTTC. The chain is built from TRBV6-1 and TRBJ2-7, with D possibly TRBD2 on 5 matching bases. Trimming left V 2 bases short and J 5 bases short, with 10 bases between. The CDR3 length is 13 residues. CDR1 and CDR2 from the germline V gene are MNHNS and SASEGT.

The rearrangement links TRBV4-2 to TRBJ1-6, with 9 bases that match TRBD1. The CDR3 has 16 amino acids. With V trimmed by 0 bases and J by 10 bases, 7 bases remained unmatched. CDR1 LGHNA and CDR2 YNFKEQ come from the germline V gene. The CDR3 loop reads CASSQDRGTGPSPLHF. Written as DNA, the CDR3 is TGTGCCAGCAGCCAAGATAGGGGGACAGGGCCGTCACCCCTCCACTTT.

This chain connects TRBV6-6 to TRBJ1-2; 8 bases map to TRBD1. The junction had 8 bases not matched to a gene; V was cut back by 10 bases and J by 4 bases. The V gene's germline CDR1 is MNHNY and CDR2 SVGAGI (reference sequence). This CDR3 region has 13 residues. The CDR3 DNA is TGTGCCATCACACCAGGGGGCTCCTATGGCTACACCTTC. This encodes CAITPGGSYGYTF.

The gene calls are TRBV2 and TRBJ2-3; TRBD1 matches 9 bases. V dropped 7 bases and J dropped 5; count of bases not matched to a gene: 7. Germline CDR1 is SNHLY and CDR2 is FYNNEI. The CDR3 sequence is 14 residues long. DNA for the CDR3: TGTGCCAGCACAAAGGACAGGGGCAGAGATACGCAGTATTTT. Its protein is CASTKDRGRDTQYF. Filled out from reference TRBV2 and TRBJ2-3, the complete variable domain reads EPEVTQTPSHQVTQMGQEVILRCVPISNHLYFYWYRQILGQKVEFLVSFYNNEISEKSEIFDDQFSVERPDGSNFTLKIRSTKLEDSAMYFCASTKDRGRDTQYFGPGTRLTVL.